This TCR beta chain appears in the sequencing data of a study of blood T cells in healthy people across ages (dated by TCRdb to about 2015). Concerning the study at large: In model experiments, template switching captured roughly one uniquely barcoded TCR beta cDNA molecule for every two T cells. Using the same blood draw, the study looked at two additional independent replicas of 1 million unique cDNA reads for two donors, one aged 18 to 30 and the other aged 80 or older. The study measured age-related changes in TCR beta repertoire diversity using deep sequencing normalized with unique cDNA molecular identifiers. The donors were split into four age groups: young (average around 16 years), middle-aged (around 40), aged (roughly 65) and long-lived (approximately 80). Study-wide findings and limitations: Because the CMV infection status of the donors was unknown, age-related changes in expanded clonotypes may potentially have been confounded. Estimates of total diversity from one million sequenced T cells were regarded as lower bounds and underestimates. Conclusive comparison of naive and antigen-experienced compartments was prevented by the profiling of bulk unsorted PBMCs. The long-lived group showed more naive CD4+ T cells, fewer expanded clones and increased TCR diversity than the aged group, suggesting age selection. As age increased, observed TCR beta diversity per million T cells dropped in a roughly linear way, and a significant reduction was already evident by age about 40. A strong correlation was found between observed TCR beta diversity and the percentage of naive T cells measured by flow cytometry.

The method behind the library was 5' RACE. For sequencing, an Illumina HiSeq 2500 was employed. A second PCR of roughly 6 to 11 cycles was performed with a sample-barcoded 5' primer and a J-beta primer mix. A template-switch 5' adaptor carrying 12 random nucleotides introduced a unique molecular identifier onto each TCR beta cDNA molecule. Each sample yielded at least 2.5 million CDR3-containing paired-end reads. All of the RNA was converted into first-strand cDNA using the Mint cDNA synthesis kit, with a TRBC-specific oligonucleotide serving as the primer. Following uracil-DNA glycosylase treatment, all cDNA underwent a first 18-cycle PCR with the universal primers M1SS and BC2_uni_R. In the paper's pipeline: Each sample was normalized by randomly selecting 1 million high-quality reads, each carrying a distinct molecular identifier. Reads with shared molecular identifiers were discarded instead of being binned into consensus sequences. MiTCR, with a Q25 quality threshold and the strictest error-elimination algorithm, was used for CDR3 identification, clonotype clustering and error correction. A nonparametric unseen species model with Euler transformation was used to estimate lower-bound total TCR beta diversity. TCRdb applied fastp at Q25 and MiXCR to the public reads, then kept only in-frame beta chains. For every CDR3 protein sequence, its rows merge into one entry that carries the most common genes and DNA. These V and J calls rely on TCRdb rather than the paper's analysis. The sample records approximately 580,000 distinct CDR3 sequences, under 30% of which are singletons. Just over 8.5% of the sample rests with the top ten.

This clonotype has a handful of counts. Its antigen remains unidentified. Base qualities are not recorded, but no much larger clone differs from it by a single base. Donors were a few dozen systemically healthy Caucasian individuals from Russia aged 6 to 90 years. Ten milliliters of peripheral blood were drawn from each donor into EDTA-treated Vacutainer tubes. Ficoll-Paque density-gradient centrifugation was used to isolate PBMCs, with at least 7 million obtained per sample. Trizol reagent was used to extract total RNA from the PBMCs, yielding at least 6 micrograms per sample. Naive CD45RAhigh/CD27high T cell percentages were measured by flow cytometry on a PBMC aliquot from every donor. CDR1 and CDR2 are read off the germline V gene as SNHLY and FYNNEI. From the cysteine up to the phenylalanine, the CDR3 has a length of 14 residues. The read is trimmed to its CDR3 DNA, 42 bases read in frame from base 1.

These data were also filed under a second study, of T cells of mothers and their children. That second publication adds: Donors were nine systemically healthy Caucasian individuals: three mothers and their six children. cDNA synthesis used all of the extracted RNA, with roughly 1.6 ug of RNA in each 15 ul reaction. In the second PCR, sample barcodes and 2-4 random nucleotides were introduced via the M1S primer. Over 9.5 million TCR beta CDR3 reads were obtained for each mother, and 2.5 million to 3 million reads were obtained for each child. Thymic selection shapes the output of TCR recombination in a similar way in related and unrelated pairs, and inherited differences have a minor effect. Normalized repertoire overlap was always slightly but never significantly higher in related than unrelated mother-child pairs. No persistent microchimeric T cell clones were found, with a detection sensitivity of approximately 100 clones per million clonotypes. Deep NGS was used in the study to compare the TCR beta repertoires of mothers and children and to look for features that separate related mother-child pairs from unrelated individuals. Mothers averaged roughly 40 +/- 4 years of age and children averaged roughly 10 +/- 4 years. Libraries were sequenced on Illumina HiSeq 2000 with 100+100 nt paired-end reads after adapter ligation with NEBNext reagents. To avoid cross-contamination, the mother libraries and the child libraries were prepared a month apart and sequenced in separate runs. For each donor, somewhere between roughly 450,000 and 2,100,000 distinct TCR beta clonotypes were identified. Naive TCR beta clonotypes were estimated from low-frequency clonotypes matched to each donor's FACS-determined naive share, without sorting.

The source material was blood. This TCR came from a boy aged 10-17 years in good health. The sequence is built from TRBV2 and TRBJ2-1, with 7 middle bases fitting TRBD1. The J call could be wrong; TRBJ2-7 is a better fit for the DNA end. The CDR3 region reads CASRGDSGFYEQYF. Read as DNA, the sequence is TGTGCCAGCAGGGGGGACAGCGGATTCTACGAGCAGTACTTC.